These 21 T cell receptor beta chains share one sample of origin, sequenced in a study of blood T cell repertoires in COVID-19 (dated by TCRdb to about 2020). The method was the immunoSEQ multiplex PCR assay. TCRdb took this table from immuneACCESS and kept in-frame rearrangements with V and J called. Such tables lack part of the clones; where checked against another copy, unresolved V genes explain under half of the gap, and the rest is unexplained. The sample table records 80,000 to 100,000 clones; around 82% of these occur just once. In total, the top ten clones hold 11% of the sample. Sample: peripheral blood. The receptors here all came from a man between 65 and 85 years old with active or convalescent COVID-19.

The V gene is TRBV6-2 or TRBV6-3, the J gene TRBJ2-1, with a tentative D call TRBD2 (5 bases). The CDR3 totals 13 residues. In germline, CDR1 is MNHEY, CDR2 SVGEGT. Trimming stripped 6 bases from V and 9 bases from J, with 15 bases between. The CDR3 DNA sequence: TGTGCCAGCAGCCGCGGGCTCGGTCTTGAGCAGTTCTTC. Its translation is CASSRGLGLEQFF.

This chain links TRBV3-1 (or the pseudogene TRBV3-2) with TRBJ2-4, with 7 bases lining up with TRBD2. J gave up 6 bases and V 1 base, and 9 bases lay outside the gene matches. CDR1 and CDR2 from the germline V gene are LGHDT and YNNKEL (reference sequence). This CDR3 has 16 amino acids. For the CDR3, the DNA is TGTGCCAGCAGCCAAGGAGGGAGAGTAGCGGGAAACATTCAGTACTTC. Residues: CASSQGGRVAGNIQYF.

The chain links TRBV18 to TRBJ1-1, with TRBD1 matching over 7 bases. Germline V gene data show CDR1 as KGHSH and CDR2 as LQKENI. V was pared by 7 bases and J by 1 base, with 9 bases of the junction left unmatched. The CDR3 consists of 15 residues. CDR3 DNA sequence: TGTGCCAGCTACGGTCCGGGACAGAAGAACACTGAAGCTTTCTTT. Translated: CASYGPGQKNTEAFF.

There are a few counts of this clone. The chain uses TRBV3-1 (or the pseudogene TRBV3-2) and TRBJ2-1; the D gene is possibly TRBD1 (6 bases). Per germline, CDR1 LGHDT and CDR2 YNNKEL (reference sequence). The CDR3 is made up of 15 amino acids. Trimming took 8 bases from V and 4 from J, leaving 18 bases between them. The CDR3 spells CASGPARGYYNEQFF. The DNA of the CDR3 is TGTGCCAGCGGTCCGGCCAGGGGTTATTACAATGAGCAGTTCTTC.

This clone was picked up one time. The CDR3 DNA sequence: TGTGCCAGCAGTTACCGAGCAGACAACGAGCAGTACTTC. Residues: CASSYRADNEQYF. This chain links TRBV6-5 with TRBJ2-7; D not certain. The CDR3 spans 13 residues. Germline assignment: CDR1 MNHEY and CDR2 SVGAGI. The ends were cut back, 2 bases at V and 5 bases at J, with 10 bases in the middle.

The chain has TRBV7-9 and TRBJ2-2; D is perhaps TRBD2 (5 bases). The germline V gene has CDR1 SEHNR and CDR2 FQNEAQ (reference sequence). The CDR3 extends over 15 amino acids. Trimming pared 1 base from V and 6 bases from J, leaving 12 bases between. In DNA, the CDR3 is TGTGCCAGCAGCTTAGGTGGGAGAATGGCCGGGGAGCTGTTTTTT. It codes for CASSLGGRMAGELFF.

The gene calls are TRBV11-3 and TRBJ2-3; D ambiguous. Trimming took off 5 bases at V and 0 bases at J, with 15 bases between the two ends. The CDR3 extends over 16 amino acids. CDR1 is SGHNT and CDR2 is YENEEA in the germline V gene. CDR3 amino acids: CASSRDWHPSTDTQYF. The CDR3 DNA reads TGTGCCAGCAGCCGTGATTGGCACCCTAGCACAGATACGCAGTATTTT.

This clone was detected only a few times. This rearrangement joins TRBV5-5 to TRBJ2-7; TRBD1 aligns across 7 bases. CDR1 is SGHKS and CDR2 is YYEKEE in the germline V gene (reference sequence). V shed 0 bases, J shed 1 base, and the junction held 4 bases outside the gene matches. This CDR3 spans 15 amino acids. This CDR3 reads CASSLGTGLSYEQYF. CDR3 coding DNA: TGTGCCAGCAGCTTGGGGACAGGCTTATCCTACGAGCAGTACTTC.

The chain joins TRBV4-1 to TRBJ1-2, with D possibly matching TRBD1 (5 bases). In germline, CDR1 is MGHRA, CDR2 YSYEKL. V lost 0 bases, J lost 5 bases, and 13 bases lay in between. The CDR3 is 15 residues long. In DNA, the CDR3 is TGCGCCAGCAGCCAAGATGCGGACAAGGGGTATGGCTACACCTTC. This translates into CASSQDADKGYGYTF.

The chain employs TRBV6-5 and TRBJ2-7; D is uncertain. The CDR3 extends over 11 amino acids. CDR1 and CDR2 from the germline V gene are MNHEY and SVGAGI. V shed 5 bases and J shed 2 bases, with 4 bases lying between them. The CDR3 region is CASSPAYEQYF. CDR3 in DNA: TGTGCCAGCAGTCCAGCCTACGAGCAGTACTTC.

The chain couples TRBV19 to TRBJ1-1; 8 bases align to TRBD1. J gave up 0 bases and V 5 bases, and 17 bases lay outside the gene matches. The germline CDR1 and CDR2 sequences are LNHDA and SQIVND (reference sequence). The CDR3 extends over 19 amino acids. The DNA for the CDR3 is TGTGCCAGTAGTTCACCAGGACAGGGCCAAGCCCTCTTGAACACTGAAGCTTTCTTT. Translating it yields CASSSPGQGQALLNTEAFF.

CDR3 sequence reads: CASSPRGGKFETQYF. CDR3 bases: TGTGCCAGCAGCCCCAGGGGAGGGAAGTTCGAGACCCAGTACTTC. The rearrangement joins TRBV7-9 to TRBJ2-5; TRBD2 might be the D (7 bases). Trimming took off 5 bases at V and 5 bases at J, with 18 bases between the two ends. Germline CDR1 is SEHNR and CDR2 is FQNEAQ (reference sequence). The CDR3 length is 15 residues.

The chain joins TRBV6-2 or TRBV6-3 to TRBJ1-5; D ambiguous. This CDR3 is built from 17 residues. Looked up from germline, CDR1 is MNHEY and CDR2 is SVGEGT. The V end lost 1 base, the J end lost 5 bases, and 18 bases lay between the germline ends. The CDR3: CASSYWFGREGDQPQHF. CDR3 coding DNA: TGTGCCAGCAGTTACTGGTTTGGGAGGGAGGGTGATCAGCCCCAGCATTTT.

This clone has just a few counts. This rearrangement joins TRBV9 to TRBJ1-2; the D is unclear. With 0 bases removed from V and 6 bases from J, the gap between germline ends came to 12 bases. CDR1 and CDR2 from the germline V gene are SGDLS and YYNGEE. The CDR3 extends over 14 amino acids. The CDR3 region has the DNA TGTGCCAGCAGCGTAGCTCGCCAGGAGGATGGCTACACCTTC. This encodes CASSVARQEDGYTF.

The J gene is TRBJ1-2, the V gene TRBV2; 8 nucleotides align to TRBD1. This CDR3 is 13 amino acids long. Trimming removed 4 bases from V and 4 bases from J; junction bases left unmatched: 2. Germline assignment: CDR1 SNHLY and CDR2 FYNNEI. Here the CDR3 reads CASSVQGGYGYTF. The CDR3 coding sequence is TGTGCCAGCAGTGTACAGGGGGGCTATGGCTACACCTTC.

V and J are TRBV7-3 and TRBJ2-3; maybe TRBD2 (5 bases). The CDR3 runs 15 residues. Germline lookup yields CDR1 SGHTA and CDR2 FQGTGA. Trimming stripped 2 bases from V and 4 bases from J, with 13 bases between. In DNA, the CDR3 is TGTGCCAGCAGCTTATCGGGTAGCGTCGCAGATACGCAGTATTTT. It codes for CASSLSGSVADTQYF.

This rearrangement joins TRBV10-1 to TRBJ1-1; D gene unclear. The CDR3 consists of 14 residues. From germline, CDR1 is WNHNN and CDR2 SYGVQD (reference sequence). V lost 4 bases to trimming and J lost 3 bases, with 12 bases between them. The CDR3 nucleotides are TGCGCCAGCAGTGGAGGGAGCGGGGACACTGAAGCTTTCTTT. This encodes CASSGGSGDTEAFF.

This clone was counted a few times. As DNA, the CDR3 is TGTGCCAGCGGCTCCCAGGGAACTGAAGCTTTCTTT. It is translated as CASGSQGTEAFF. This chain joins TRBV5-4 and TRBJ1-1, with D possibly being TRBD1 (5 bases). The ends were cut back, 7 bases at V and 5 bases at J, with 12 bases in the middle. This CDR3 is built from 12 residues. Germline loops: CDR1 SGHNT, CDR2 YYREEE (reference sequence).

V gene TRBV6-6 combines with J gene TRBJ1-4, with 7 bases identical to TRBD1. This CDR3 is built from 16 residues. After removal of 2 bases from V and 3 bases from J, the junction contained 6 bases not matched to a gene. The germline V gene encodes CDR1 MNHNY and CDR2 SVGAGI (reference sequence). CDR3 sequence reads: CASSYGVTGSNEKLFF. The CDR3 DNA follows: TGTGCCAGCAGTTACGGGGTGACAGGGTCTAATGAAAAACTGTTTTTT.

The chain joins TRBV7-2 to TRBJ1-1; possibly TRBD1 for D (5 bases). The V and J ends lost 2 bases and 5 bases respectively, with 21 bases between them. Germline CDR1 SGHTA, CDR2 FQGNSA. The CDR3 runs 17 residues. For the CDR3, the DNA is TGTGCCAGCAGCTTATCAGGGAATCTTGGTGAAGAGACTGAAGCTTTCTTT. Translating it yields CASSLSGNLGEETEAFF.

V usage is TRBV19 and J usage is TRBJ2-2, with D uncertain. The CDR3 length is 14 residues. CDR1 and CDR2 from the germline V gene are LNHDA and SQIVND (reference sequence). The V end was cut by 1 base, the J end by 4 bases, with 7 bases between. The CDR3 nucleotides are TGTGCCAGTAGTATAGGCGGAAGCACCGGGGAGCTGTTTTTT. Protein product: CASSIGGSTGELFF.